A selection of T cell receptor beta chains follows, all from one sample in a study of blood T cells in healthy people across ages. TCRdb analysed the 5' RACE reads with MiXCR anew, one entry per CDR3 protein. This repertoire shows approximately 400,000 distinct CDR3 sequences, roughly half found once; its top ten account for over 40%. Sequencing was performed on blood. The source of these receptors is a man aged 55 to 70 in good health. CDR3s include the opening cysteine and the closing phenylalanine or tryptophan. The order of the fields is V gene, clone size, J gene, D gene, CDR3 DNA, CDR3 protein. D genes are given only for firm matches. Clone size is not always given. Where it is, it says once, few, many or a class for expanded clones.

V gene: TRBV20-1
clone size: -
J gene: TRBJ2-5
D gene: TRBD2
CDR3 DNA: TGCAGTGCTAGAGCGGGACTAGCGGGGGGGTACCAAGAGACCCAGTACTTC
CDR3 protein: CSARAGLAGGYQETQYF

V gene: TRBV5-1
clone size: few
J gene: TRBJ2-7
D gene: TRBD2
CDR3 DNA: TGCGCCAGCAGCTTGGTAGCGGGAGGACTCGAGGAGCAGTACTTC
CDR3 protein: CASSLVAGGLEEQYF

V gene: TRBV29-1
clone size: many
J gene: TRBJ1-2
D gene: TRBD1
CDR3 DNA: TGCAGCGTTCAACGGGACAGGGCGGATGGCTACACCTTC
CDR3 protein: CSVQRDRADGYTF

V gene: TRBV30
clone size: once
J gene: TRBJ2-7
D gene: -
CDR3 DNA: TGTGCCTGGAGTGTCGGAGTTTCCTACGAGCAGTACTTC
CDR3 protein: CAWSVGVSYEQYF

V gene: TRBV7-2
clone size: large
J gene: TRBJ2-1
D gene: -
CDR3 DNA: TGTGCCAGCAGCCCCCGACGGGACCTCAATGAGCAGTTCTTC
CDR3 protein: CASSPRRDLNEQFF

V gene: TRBV7-8
clone size: -
J gene: TRBJ2-5
D gene: -
CDR3 DNA: TGTGCCAGCAGCTTAGTCTCCGGTGAATACCAAGAGACCCAGTACTTC
CDR3 protein: CASSLVSGEYQETQYF

V gene: TRBV29-1
clone size: few
J gene: TRBJ2-5
D gene: -
CDR3 DNA: TGCAGCGCCGCACAGGGGAGGGAGACCCAGTACTTC
CDR3 protein: CSAAQGRETQYF

V gene: TRBV12-5
clone size: -
J gene: TRBJ1-4
D gene: -
CDR3 DNA: TGTGCTAGTGGTCCCTGGGGGGGAACAACTAATGAAAAACTGTTTTTT
CDR3 protein: CASGPWGGTTNEKLFF

V gene: TRBV6-6
clone size: -
J gene: TRBJ1-5
D gene: -
CDR3 DNA: TGTGCCAGCAGTTACGATCCATATAGCAATCAGCCCCAGCATTTT
CDR3 protein: CASSYDPYSNQPQHF

V gene: TRBV20-1
clone size: many
J gene: TRBJ2-6
D gene: -
CDR3 DNA: TGCAGTGCTGCGGGGTCCTCTGGGGCCAACGTCCTGACTTTC
CDR3 protein: CSAAGSSGANVLTF

V gene: TRBV20-1
clone size: -
J gene: TRBJ1-2
D gene: -
CDR3 DNA: TGCAGTGCTCTGGAGGGGGGGACGGACGGCTACACCTTC
CDR3 protein: CSALEGGTDGYTF

V gene: TRBV28
clone size: -
J gene: TRBJ2-7
D gene: TRBD2
CDR3 DNA: TGTGCCAGCAGTTCACGACTAGCGGGGAATTACGAGCAGTACTTC
CDR3 protein: CASSSRLAGNYEQYF

V gene: TRBV7-2
clone size: -
J gene: TRBJ1-3
D gene: TRBD1
CDR3 DNA: TGTGCCAGCAGCCGCCTACTCACCGGGACAGGGGGCTCTGGAAACACCATATATTTT
CDR3 protein: CASSRLLTGTGGSGNTIYF

V gene: TRBV5-1
clone size: once
J gene: TRBJ2-7
D gene: -
CDR3 DNA: TGCGCCGGCAGCTTGGGGGGCTCCTACGAGCAGTACTTC
CDR3 protein: CAGSLGGSYEQYF

V gene: TRBV20-1
clone size: -
J gene: TRBJ2-1
D gene: -
CDR3 DNA: TGCAGTGCTAAGGCTAGAAGCTCCTACAATGAGCAGTTCTTC
CDR3 protein: CSAKARSSYNEQFF

V gene: TRBV7-9
clone size: -
J gene: TRBJ2-7
D gene: -
CDR3 DNA: TGTGCCAGCAGCTTAGTTGCGGTATACGAGCAGTACTTC
CDR3 protein: CASSLVAVYEQYF

V gene: TRBV4-2
clone size: few
J gene: TRBJ1-2
D gene: -
CDR3 DNA: TGTGCCAGCAGCCAAGATGGCCTTGGTACAGGCTATGGCTACACCTTC
CDR3 protein: CASSQDGLGTGYGYTF

V gene: TRBV7-2
clone size: few
J gene: TRBJ2-7
D gene: TRBD2
CDR3 DNA: TGTGCCAGCAGTCCAGAGCGGGGGCTATCCTACGAGCAGTACTTC
CDR3 protein: CASSPERGLSYEQYF

V gene: TRBV27
clone size: -
J gene: TRBJ1-1
D gene: TRBD1
CDR3 DNA: TGTGCCAGCAGTTTGGGGACAGGGTGGGACACTGAAGCTTTCTTT
CDR3 protein: CASSLGTGWDTEAFF

V gene: TRBV21-1
clone size: few
J gene: TRBJ2-6
D gene: -
CDR3 DNA: TGTGCCAGCAGGACACTGGACACTGGGGCCAACGTCCTGACTTTC
CDR3 protein: CASRTLDTGANVLTF

V gene: TRBV7-2
clone size: -
J gene: TRBJ2-1
D gene: TRBD2
CDR3 DNA: TGTGCCAGCAGCTTAGAGGGACTAGGACTCGGCAATGAGCAGTTCTTC
CDR3 protein: CASSLEGLGLGNEQFF

V gene: TRBV5-1
clone size: -
J gene: TRBJ2-3
D gene: TRBD2
CDR3 DNA: TGCGCCAGCAGCTCCGGGACTAGCGGGGGCCGTGGGGATACGCAGTATTTT
CDR3 protein: CASSSGTSGGRGDTQYF

V gene: TRBV12-3/TRBV12-4
clone size: -
J gene: TRBJ2-6
D gene: -
CDR3 DNA: TGTGCCAGCAGTTTATTCTCGGGGGTGTCTGGGGCCAACGTCCTGACTTTC
CDR3 protein: CASSLFSGVSGANVLTF

V gene: TRBV27
clone size: -
J gene: TRBJ2-7
D gene: -
CDR3 DNA: TGTGCCAGCAGTTTAACCCGGCAGGGTAGGGAGCAGTACTTC
CDR3 protein: CASSLTRQGREQYF

V gene: TRBV12-3/TRBV12-4
clone size: -
J gene: TRBJ1-2
D gene: TRBD1
CDR3 DNA: TGTGCCAGCACCTCGGACAGGGGGCTCGGCTACACCTTC
CDR3 protein: CASTSDRGLGYTF

V gene: TRBV23-1
clone size: -
J gene: TRBJ1-2
D gene: -
CDR3 DNA: TGCGCCAGCTGGCCCCATTCTAGTTATGGCTACACCTTC
CDR3 protein: CASWPHSSYGYTF

V gene: TRBV6-5
clone size: -
J gene: TRBJ1-6
D gene: -
CDR3 DNA: TGTGCCAGCAGTCCGCGGTTTGAGACAGCTAATTCACCCCTCCACTTT
CDR3 protein: CASSPRFETANSPLHF

V gene: TRBV19
clone size: -
J gene: TRBJ2-7
D gene: -
CDR3 DNA: TGTGCCAGTAGTTTCGCATCGTCCTCCTACGAGCAGTACTTC
CDR3 protein: CASSFASSSYEQYF

V gene: TRBV4-2
clone size: -
J gene: TRBJ2-7
D gene: TRBD1
CDR3 DNA: TGTGCCAGCAGCCAAGCTTGGGGACAGCAATACGAGCAGTACTTC
CDR3 protein: CASSQAWGQQYEQYF

V gene: TRBV6-5
clone size: few
J gene: TRBJ2-5
D gene: -
CDR3 DNA: TGTGCCAGCAGCTACGCCCCTCCTTTTACGGGGGAGCAGTACTTC
CDR3 protein: CASSYAPPFTGEQYF

V gene: TRBV7-3
clone size: -
J gene: TRBJ1-3
D gene: TRBD1
CDR3 DNA: TGTGCCAGCAGCTTGGGACAGGGTTGGGTCTCTGGAAACACCATATATTTT
CDR3 protein: CASSLGQGWVSGNTIYF

V gene: TRBV6-6
clone size: -
J gene: TRBJ2-7
D gene: -
CDR3 DNA: TGTGCCAGCAGTTACCTTGGGCAGGCCTACGAGCAGTACTTC
CDR3 protein: CASSYLGQAYEQYF

V gene: TRBV7-2
clone size: -
J gene: TRBJ1-4
D gene: -
CDR3 DNA: TGTGCCAGCAGCTCATTGTTGGATGAAAAACTGTTTTTT
CDR3 protein: CASSSLLDEKLFF

V gene: TRBV29-1
clone size: -
J gene: TRBJ2-7
D gene: TRBD1
CDR3 DNA: TGCAGCGTCCAGGGACAGGGCCTCTACGAGCAGTACTTC
CDR3 protein: CSVQGQGLYEQYF

V gene: TRBV20-1
clone size: -
J gene: TRBJ2-5
D gene: -
CDR3 DNA: TGCAGTGCTAGTCATCCAGGAGGCCAAGAGACCCAGTACTTC
CDR3 protein: CSASHPGGQETQYF

V gene: TRBV5-1
clone size: few
J gene: TRBJ2-7
D gene: -
CDR3 DNA: TGCGCCAGCAGCCTAGGACGGAGGACCTCCTACGAGCAGTACTTC
CDR3 protein: CASSLGRRTSYEQYF

V gene: TRBV7-2
clone size: -
J gene: TRBJ2-5
D gene: -
CDR3 DNA: TGTGCCAGCAGCTTAAACCCTCTGGGGGCAAGAGGGGAGACCCAGTACTTC
CDR3 protein: CASSLNPLGARGETQYF

V gene: TRBV18
clone size: many
J gene: TRBJ2-5
D gene: -
CDR3 DNA: TGTGCCAGCTCACCTAGGGACATCGGTGGAGAGACCCAGTACTTC
CDR3 protein: CASSPRDIGGETQYF

V gene: TRBV12-3/TRBV12-4
clone size: few
J gene: TRBJ2-5
D gene: -
CDR3 DNA: TGTGCCAGCAGTTTCAGGGGACGAGAAGAGACCCAGTACTTC
CDR3 protein: CASSFRGREETQYF

V gene: TRBV5-1
clone size: few
J gene: TRBJ2-1
D gene: -
CDR3 DNA: TGCGCCAGCAGCCCCGGGACAGTGGGGAGGGATGAGCAGTTCTTC
CDR3 protein: CASSPGTVGRDEQFF

V gene: TRBV20-1
clone size: -
J gene: TRBJ2-7
D gene: TRBD2
CDR3 DNA: TGCAGTGCTAGTGGGGGACTAGCGGGAGATCACGAGCAGTACTTC
CDR3 protein: CSASGGLAGDHEQYF